This TCR beta chain was found in a study of identical twins. Everyone who donated was a healthy Caucasian. Details on this clonotype: Antigen unknown. A much larger clone differs from this one at a single base, so this may be a read error.

The cDNA had a unique molecular identifier and a template-switch universal primer site. TCRdb independently ran MiXCR on the 5' RACE reads; one entry per CDR3 protein. The sample has 640,000 or so distinct CDR3 sequences; roughly 6.2% are singletons. This CDR3 region has 12 residues. Germline V gives CDR1 SGHRS, CDR2 YFSETQ. Study-wide results and caveats: Excess sharing by twins proved weaker in beta out-of-frame sequences. Cord blood's abundant beta clonotypes had fewer insertions, unlike memory repertoires.

The TCR sequence derives from a man younger than 30 in good health. The sample was naive T cells sorted from blood. This chain links TRBV5-1 with TRBJ2-1; D perhaps matches TRBD2 (5 bases). The CDR3 bases are TGCGCCAGCGGCTTGGCGGGCGGCCAGGAGTTCTTC. This gives the protein CASGLAGGQEFF. Variable domain in full (rest from reference TRBV5-1 and TRBJ2-1): KAGVTQTPRYLIKTRGQQVTLSCSPISGHRSVSWYQQTPGQGLQFLFEYFSETQRNKGNFPGRFSGRQFSNSRSEMNVSTLELGDSALYLCASGLAGGQEFFGPGTRLTVL.